This TCR beta chain is drawn from a study of blood T cell repertoires in COVID-19. The overall study: Acute and convalescent COVID-19 specimens originated in the United States, Italy and Spain. PBMCs, B-cell-depleted T cells, or T cells were the source of the cDNA or gDNA that made up the material.

Per the original data handling: Estimation of nucleated cell counts relied on the amplification of reference gene primers. Assay used: immunoSEQ multiplex PCR; TCRdb lists only in-frame clones, some missing. The V and J calls and clone size come from that table; D and trimming were worked out from the DNA. Here the sample spans about 190,000 clones, roughly 89% being singletons. The CDR3 length is 15 residues. Germline assignment: CDR1 SGDLS and CDR2 YYNGEE. J gave up 4 bases and V 9 bases, and 12 bases lay outside the gene matches. This clonotype originated in a man in his forties with acute or convalescent COVID-19. Sequenced: peripheral blood. The genes are TRBV9 and TRBJ2-1, with 8 bases identical to TRBD2. DNA of the CDR3: TGTGCCACCTCTCCCGGGGGGGGCTCGTACAATGAGCAGTTCTTC. This gives the protein CATSPGGGSYNEQFF.